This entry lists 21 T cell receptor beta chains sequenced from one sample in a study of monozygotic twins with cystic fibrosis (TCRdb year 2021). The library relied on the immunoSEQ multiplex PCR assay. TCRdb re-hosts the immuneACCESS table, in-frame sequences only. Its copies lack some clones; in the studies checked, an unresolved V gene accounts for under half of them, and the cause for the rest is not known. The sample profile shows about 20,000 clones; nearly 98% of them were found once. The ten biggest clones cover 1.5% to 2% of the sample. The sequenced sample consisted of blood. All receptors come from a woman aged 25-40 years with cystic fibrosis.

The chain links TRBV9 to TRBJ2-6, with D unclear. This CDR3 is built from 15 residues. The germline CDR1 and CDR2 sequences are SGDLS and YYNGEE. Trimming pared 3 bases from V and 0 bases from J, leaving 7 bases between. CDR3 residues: CASSGLRSGANVLTF. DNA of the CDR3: TGTGCCAGCAGCGGATTGCGCTCTGGGGCCAACGTCCTGACTTTC.

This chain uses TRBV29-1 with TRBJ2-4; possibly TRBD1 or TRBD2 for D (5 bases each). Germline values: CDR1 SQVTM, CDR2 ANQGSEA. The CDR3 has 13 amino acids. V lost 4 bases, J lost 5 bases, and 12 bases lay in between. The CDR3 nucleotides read TGCAGCGTTGTAAGGGGACCCCAAAACATTCAGTACTTC. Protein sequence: CSVVRGPQNIQYF.

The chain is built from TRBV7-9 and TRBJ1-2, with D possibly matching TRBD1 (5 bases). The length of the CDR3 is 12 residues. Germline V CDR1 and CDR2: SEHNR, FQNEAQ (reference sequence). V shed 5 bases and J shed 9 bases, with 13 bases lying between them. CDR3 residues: CASSTREYSYTF. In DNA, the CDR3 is TGTGCCAGCAGCACCAGGGAGTACAGCTACACCTTC.

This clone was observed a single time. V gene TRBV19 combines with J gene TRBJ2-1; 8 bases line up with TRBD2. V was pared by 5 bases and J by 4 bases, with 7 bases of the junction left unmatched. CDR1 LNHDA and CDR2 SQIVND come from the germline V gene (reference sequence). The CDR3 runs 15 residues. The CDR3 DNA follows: TGTGCCAGTAGTGCTCCGGGACTAGATTACAATGAGCAGTTCTTC. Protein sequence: CASSAPGLDYNEQFF.

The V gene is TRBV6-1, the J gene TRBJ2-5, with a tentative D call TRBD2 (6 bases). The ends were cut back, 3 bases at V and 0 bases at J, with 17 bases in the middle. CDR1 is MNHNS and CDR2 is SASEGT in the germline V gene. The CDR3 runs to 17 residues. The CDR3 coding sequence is TGTGCCAGCAGTGAGGGGGACTTTTTCCCCTACCAAGAGACCCAGTACTTC. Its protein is CASSEGDFFPYQETQYF.

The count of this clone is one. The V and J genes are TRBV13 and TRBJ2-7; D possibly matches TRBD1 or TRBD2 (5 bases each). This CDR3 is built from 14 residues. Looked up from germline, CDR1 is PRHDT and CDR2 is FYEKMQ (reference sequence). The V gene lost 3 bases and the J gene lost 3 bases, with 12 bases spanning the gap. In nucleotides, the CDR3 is TGTGCCAGCAGCTTCGGGGCGGAAAACTACGAGCAGTACTTC. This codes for CASSFGAENYEQYF.

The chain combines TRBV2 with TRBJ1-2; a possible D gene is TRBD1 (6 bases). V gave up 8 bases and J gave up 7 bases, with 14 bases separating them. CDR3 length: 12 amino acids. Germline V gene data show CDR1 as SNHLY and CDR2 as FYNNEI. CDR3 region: CASGTGKAGYTF. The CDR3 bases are TGTGCCAGCGGAACAGGGAAGGCTGGCTACACCTTC. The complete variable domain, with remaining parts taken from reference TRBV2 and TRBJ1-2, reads EPEVTQTPSHQVTQMGQEVILRCVPISNHLYFYWYRQILGQKVEFLVSFYNNEISEKSEIFDDQFSVERPDGSNFTLKIRSTKLEDSAMYFCASGTGKAGYTFGSGTRLTVV.

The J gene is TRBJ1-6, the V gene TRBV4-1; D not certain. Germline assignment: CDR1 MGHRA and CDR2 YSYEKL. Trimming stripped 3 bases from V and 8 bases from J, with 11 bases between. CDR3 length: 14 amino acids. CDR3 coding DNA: TGCGCCAGCAGCCAGGGGAAAAAGGATTCACCCCTCCACTTT. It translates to CASSQGKKDSPLHF.

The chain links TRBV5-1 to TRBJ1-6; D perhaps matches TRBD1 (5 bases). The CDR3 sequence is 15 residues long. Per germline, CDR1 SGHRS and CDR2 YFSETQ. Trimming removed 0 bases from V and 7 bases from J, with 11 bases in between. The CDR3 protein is CASSLGDLGNSPLHF. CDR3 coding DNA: TGCGCCAGCAGCTTGGGGGACTTAGGCAATTCACCCCTCCACTTT.

The CDR3 sequence is CASSYGTGNEKLFF. As DNA, the CDR3 is TGCGCCAGCAGCTACGGGACGGGTAATGAAAAACTGTTTTTT. The chain has TRBV5-1 and TRBJ1-4; D is possibly TRBD1 (5 bases). This CDR3 is 14 amino acids long. Germline-derived CDR1 and CDR2 are SGHRS and YFSETQ. V dropped 3 bases and J dropped 4 bases, with 10 bases sitting between them.

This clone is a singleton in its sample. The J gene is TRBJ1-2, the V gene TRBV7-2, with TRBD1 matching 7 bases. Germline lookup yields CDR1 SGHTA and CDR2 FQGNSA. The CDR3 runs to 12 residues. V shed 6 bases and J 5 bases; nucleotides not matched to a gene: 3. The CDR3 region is CASSSGGYGYTF. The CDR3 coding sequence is TGTGCCAGCAGTTCAGGGGGGTATGGCTACACCTTC.

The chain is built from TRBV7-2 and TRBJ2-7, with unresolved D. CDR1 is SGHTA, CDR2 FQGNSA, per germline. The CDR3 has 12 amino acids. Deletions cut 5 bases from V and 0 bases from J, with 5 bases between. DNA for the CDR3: TGTGCCAGCAGCCTAAGCTCCTACGAGCAGTACTTC. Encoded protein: CASSLSSYEQYF.

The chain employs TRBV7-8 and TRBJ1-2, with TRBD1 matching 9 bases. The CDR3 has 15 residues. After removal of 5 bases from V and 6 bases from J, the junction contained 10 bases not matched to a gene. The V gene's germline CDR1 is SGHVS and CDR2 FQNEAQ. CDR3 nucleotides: TGTGCCAGCAGCGGCCGGGGACAGGGAATGGATGGCTACACCTTC. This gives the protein CASSGRGQGMDGYTF.

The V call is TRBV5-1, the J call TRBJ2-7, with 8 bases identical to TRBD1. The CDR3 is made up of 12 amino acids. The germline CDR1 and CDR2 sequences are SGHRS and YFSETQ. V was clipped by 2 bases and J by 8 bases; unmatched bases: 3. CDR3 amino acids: CASSFGTGQQYF. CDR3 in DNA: TGCGCCAGCAGCTTCGGGACAGGTCAGCAGTACTTC.

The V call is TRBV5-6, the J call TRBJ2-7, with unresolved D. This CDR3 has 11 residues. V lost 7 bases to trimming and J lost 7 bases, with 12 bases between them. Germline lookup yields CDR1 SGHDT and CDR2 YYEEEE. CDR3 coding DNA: TGTGCCAGCCGCAGCTTGCGGGAGCAGTACTTC. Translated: CASRSLREQYF.

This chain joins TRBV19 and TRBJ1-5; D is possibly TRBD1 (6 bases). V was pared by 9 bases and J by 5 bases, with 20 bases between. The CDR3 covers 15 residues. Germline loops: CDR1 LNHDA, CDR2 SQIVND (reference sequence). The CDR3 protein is CASARRTEVDQPQHF. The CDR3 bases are TGTGCCAGCGCCAGACGGACAGAGGTTGATCAGCCCCAGCATTTT.

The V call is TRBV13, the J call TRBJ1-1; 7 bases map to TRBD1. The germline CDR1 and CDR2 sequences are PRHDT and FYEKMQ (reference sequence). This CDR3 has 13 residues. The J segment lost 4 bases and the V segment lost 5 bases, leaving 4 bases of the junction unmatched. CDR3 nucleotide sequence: TGTGCCAGCAGCGAGGGACAGCTCACTGAAGCTTTCTTT. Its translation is CASSEGQLTEAFF. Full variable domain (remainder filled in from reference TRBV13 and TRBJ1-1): AAGVIQSPRHLIKEKRETATLKCYPIPRHDTVYWYQQGPGQDPQFLISFYEKMQSDKGSIPDRFSAQQFSDYHSELNMSSLELGDSALYFCASSEGQLTEAFFGQGTRLTVV.

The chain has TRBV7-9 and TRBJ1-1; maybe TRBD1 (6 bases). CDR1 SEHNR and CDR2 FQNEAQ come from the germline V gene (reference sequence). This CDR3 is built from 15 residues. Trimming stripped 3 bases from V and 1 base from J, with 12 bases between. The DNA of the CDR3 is TGTGCCAGCAGCTTCCCTCTCAGGGGGAACACTGAAGCTTTCTTT. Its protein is CASSFPLRGNTEAFF.

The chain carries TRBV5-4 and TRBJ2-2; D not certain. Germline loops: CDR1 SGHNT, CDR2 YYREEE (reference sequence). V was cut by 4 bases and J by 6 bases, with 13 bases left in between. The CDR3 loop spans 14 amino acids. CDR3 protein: CASSTPGFSGELFF. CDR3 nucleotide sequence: TGTGCCAGCAGCACCCCAGGCTTTTCCGGGGAGCTGTTTTTT.

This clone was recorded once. The CDR3 region is CAWIAANTGELFF. In DNA, the CDR3 is TGTGCCTGGATTGCTGCGAACACCGGGGAGCTGTTTTTT. The V call is TRBV30, the J call TRBJ2-2; unclear D gene. Trimming cost V 4 bases and J 0 bases, with 6 bases left between them. Per germline, CDR1 GTSNPN and CDR2 SVGIG (reference sequence). The CDR3 is 13 amino acids.

In DNA form, the CDR3 reads TGCGCCAGCAGCCTTGGGACAGATCTTCCCTACGAGCAGTACTTC. It codes for CASSLGTDLPYEQYF. This chain joins TRBV4-3 and TRBJ2-7; TRBD1 agrees at 7 bases. Germline-derived CDR1 and CDR2 are LGHNA and YSLEER. With V trimmed by 4 bases and J by 2 bases, 8 bases remained unmatched. This CDR3 has 15 residues.